This T cell receptor (beta chain) was recovered during a study of blood T cell repertoires in COVID-19. Study-level information: Sites in the United States, Italy and Spain provided acute and convalescent COVID-19 samples. PBMCs, B-cell-depleted T cells, or T cells were the source of the cDNA or gDNA that made up the material.

Authors' processing steps: Reference gene primer amplification gave estimated nucleated cell counts. Method: immunoSEQ multiplex PCR; TCRdb's copy keeps in-frame clones and lacks some. V and J calls and clone size come straight from that table; D and trimming were deduced from the DNA. The sample carries more than 250,000 clones, approximately 85% recorded once. The specimen was peripheral blood. This TCR derives from a woman aged 45 to 65 with acute or convalescent COVID-19.

CDR3 nucleotide sequence: TGTGCCAGCAGCTTAGGAGGGTTAGGCTCCTACGAGCAGTACTTC. Protein sequence: CASSLGGLGSYEQYF. The J gene is TRBJ2-7, the V gene TRBV7-9; D is perhaps TRBD2 (5 bases). V shed 1 base and J shed 0 bases, with 10 bases lying between them. The germline V gene encodes CDR1 SEHNR and CDR2 FQNEAQ (reference sequence). CDR3 length: 15 residues.